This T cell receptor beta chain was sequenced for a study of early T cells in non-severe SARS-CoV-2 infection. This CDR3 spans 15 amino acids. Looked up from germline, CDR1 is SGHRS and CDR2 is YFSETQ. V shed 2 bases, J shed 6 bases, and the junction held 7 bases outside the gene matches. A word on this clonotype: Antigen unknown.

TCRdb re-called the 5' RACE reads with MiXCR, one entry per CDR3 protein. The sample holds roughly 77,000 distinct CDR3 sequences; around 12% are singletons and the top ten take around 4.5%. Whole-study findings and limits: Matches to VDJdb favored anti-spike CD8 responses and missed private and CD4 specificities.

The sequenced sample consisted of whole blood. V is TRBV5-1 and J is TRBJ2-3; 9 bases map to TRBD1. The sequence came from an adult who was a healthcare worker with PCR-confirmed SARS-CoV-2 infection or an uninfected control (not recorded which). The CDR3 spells CASSLGDRVTDTQYF. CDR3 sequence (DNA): TGCGCCAGCAGCTTAGGGGACAGGGTCACCGATACGCAGTATTTT.